The clone carrying this T cell receptor (beta chain) occurred once. Per the original data handling: Using reference gene primer amplification, nucleated cell counts were estimated. Measured with immunoSEQ multiplex PCR; TCRdb has only the in-frame clones, and not every one. For V, J and clone size, that table is used; D and trimming come from the DNA. Of approximately 91,000 clones in the sample, over 75% were seen once. The trim removed 5 bases at V and 0 bases at J, leaving 12 bases unmatched. CDR3 length: 19 residues. CDR1 LGHDT and CDR2 YNNKEL come from the germline V gene (reference sequence). The record originates from a study of blood T cell repertoires in COVID-19. For the study at large: Both acute and convalescent COVID-19 samples were obtained from the United States, Italy and Spain. The analysed material was cDNA or gDNA that came from T cells, B-cell-depleted T cells, or PBMCs.

The chain couples TRBV3-1 (or the pseudogene TRBV3-2) to TRBJ2-1; 11 bases fit TRBD2. This clonotype was obtained from a man between 65 and 79 years old with acute or convalescent COVID-19. Sequenced input: peripheral blood. The DNA for the CDR3 is TGTGCCAGCAGCGCAAGGTCACTAGCGGGAGCGAGCTCCTACAATGAGCAGTTCTTC. Its protein is CASSARSLAGASSYNEQFF.